Listed below are T cell receptor beta chains from one sample, sequenced in a study of cytomegalovirus exposure and HLA in healthy donors. Using immunoSEQ multiplex PCR, the repertoire was profiled, and TCRdb retains in-frame clones only, with some absent. The repertoire holds 70,000 to 75,000 clones, with 85% to 95% as singletons. The sequenced material came from PBMCs. These receptors were taken from a young woman in good health and CMV-seronegative. Both conserved end residues are part of each CDR3. A D gene is named only where the DNA matches it firmly. Not every row has a clone size; where given, it reads once, few, many or a size class.

cdr3_aa cdr3_nt v_call clone_size j_call d_call
CASSPTRLAGTGELFF TGTGCCAGCTCACCGACGAGACTAGCGGGGACCGGGGAGCTGTTTTTT TRBV18 - TRBJ2-2 TRBD2
CASSEGWLGRDEQYF TGTGCCAGCAGTGAAGGGTGGTTAGGGCGGGACGAGCAGTACTTC TRBV6-1 once TRBJ2-7 -
CASSYSDEYYEQYF TGTGCCAGCAGTTACTCTGATGAGTACTACGAGCAGTACTTC TRBV6-6 - TRBJ2-7 -
CASSITLRDAGNTIYF TGTGCCAGTAGTATTACTTTGCGGGACGCTGGAAACACCATATATTTT TRBV19 - TRBJ1-3 -
CASSESGQGNTGELFF TGTGCCAGCAGTGAGTCGGGACAGGGGAACACCGGGGAGCTGTTTTTT TRBV6-4 - TRBJ2-2 TRBD1
CASSPQSGGSTGELFF TGTGCCAGCAGCCCCCAGAGCGGGGGGTCGACCGGGGAGCTGTTTTTT TRBV7-7 - TRBJ2-2 TRBD2
CASSSAGVGNIQYF TGTGCCAGCAGCTCAGCGGGAGTTGGAAACATTCAGTACTTC TRBV7-2 - TRBJ2-4 TRBD2
CASSFRASAAEDTQYF TGTGCCAGCAGCTTCCGCGCTAGCGCGGCAGAAGATACGCAGTATTTT TRBV7-6 once TRBJ2-3 -
CASSPEPGQGPISYEQYF TGTGCCAGCTCACCAGAACCGGGACAGGGGCCTATCTCCTACGAGCAGTACTTC TRBV18 - TRBJ2-7 TRBD1
CSTKQGDEQYF TGCAGTACCAAACAGGGGGACGAGCAGTACTTC TRBV20-1 - TRBJ2-7 TRBD1
CASSLSDSDYGYTF TGTGCCAGCAGTTTATCAGACAGTGACTATGGCTACACCTTC TRBV27 once TRBJ1-2 -
CASTQLGIGDTQYF TGTGCCAGCACACAACTAGGCATAGGGGATACGCAGTATTTT TRBV11-1 - TRBJ2-3 -
CASSLASTGTSFTDTQYF TGTGCCAGCAGCTTAGCCTCGACCGGGACTAGTTTCACAGATACGCAGTATTTT TRBV11-2 once TRBJ2-3 TRBD2
CASSYSGTGSGYTF TGTGCCAGCAGTTACTCGGGGACAGGGAGCGGCTACACCTTC TRBV6-5 - TRBJ1-2 TRBD1
CASSLLSTATNEKLFF TGTGCCAGCAGCTTACTTTCCACTGCAACTAATGAAAAACTGTTTTTT TRBV7-9 once TRBJ1-4 -
CASSYRDRISGNTIYF TGTGCCAGTAGTTACCGGGACAGGATTTCTGGAAACACCATATATTTT TRBV19 once TRBJ1-3 TRBD1
CASSLALSGKRDTQYF TGTGCCAGCAGCTTAGCGCTTTCAGGGAAGCGAGATACGCAGTATTTT TRBV11-1 - TRBJ2-3 -
CASSTQETQYF TGTGCCAGCAGCACACAAGAGACCCAGTACTTC TRBV5-6 - TRBJ2-5 -
CASVGRGTEAFF TGTGCCAGCGTGGGGCGCGGCACTGAAGCTTTCTTT TRBV6-6 - TRBJ1-1 -
CASSVLGTGVTDTQYF TGTGCCAGCAGTGTCCTTGGGACAGGGGTGACAGATACGCAGTATTTT TRBV27 - TRBJ2-3 TRBD1
CASRGTVNTGELFF TGTGCCAGCAGGGGGACTGTAAACACCGGGGAGCTGTTTTTT TRBV6-5 - TRBJ2-2 -
CASGLGPRGGRGPLFNYGYTF TGTGCTAGTGGTTTGGGCCCCCGCGGGGGCAGGGGGCCTCTATTTAACTATGGCTACACCTTC TRBV12-5 - TRBJ1-2 TRBD1
CASSYLGQGSTDTQYF TGTGCCAGCAGTTACCTTGGACAGGGAAGCACAGATACGCAGTATTTT TRBV6-6 - TRBJ2-3 TRBD1
CASSSIRDRGNIQYF TGTGCCAGCAGCTCGATTCGGGACAGGGGAAACATTCAGTACTTC TRBV6-5 - TRBJ2-4 TRBD1
CASSPFPGTEGETQYF TGCGCCAGCAGCCCTTTTCCCGGGACAGAAGGAGAGACCCAGTACTTC TRBV5-1 - TRBJ2-5 TRBD1
CASSVSRGGSGELFF TGCGCCAGCAGTGTGAGTCGGGGAGGTTCCGGGGAGCTGTTTTTT TRBV10-1 - TRBJ2-2 -
CAINNEVLGETQYF TGTGCCATCAACAATGAGGTCCTTGGGGAGACCCAGTACTTC TRBV10-3 - TRBJ2-5 -
CASSEAPGAGDGYTF TGTGCCAGCAGTGAAGCGCCAGGGGCTGGGGATGGCTACACCTTC TRBV6-1 - TRBJ1-2 -
CASSRGQGDGYTF TGTGCCAGCAGTCGGGGACAGGGGGATGGCTACACCTTC TRBV6-5 - TRBJ1-2 TRBD1
CASNKGRDRIQETQYF TGTGCCAGCAACAAAGGGAGGGACAGGATCCAAGAGACCCAGTACTTC TRBV11-2 - TRBJ2-5 -
CASGHRGHEQYF TGTGCCAGCGGACACAGGGGACACGAGCAGTACTTC TRBV27 - TRBJ2-7 TRBD1
CASSRLAGEQETQYF TGTGCCAGCAGTCGACTAGCGGGTGAACAAGAGACCCAGTACTTC TRBV6-4 few TRBJ2-5 TRBD2
CASSLGTPGQTYEQYF TGTGCCAGCAGCTTGGGGACGCCGGGACAGACCTACGAGCAGTACTTC TRBV5-4 - TRBJ2-7 TRBD1
CANHPGDRGRYGYTF TGTGCCAACCACCCCGGGGACAGGGGTCGATATGGCTACACCTTC TRBV14 - TRBJ1-2 TRBD1
CASSLRQGDYEQYF TGTGCCAGCAGCTTAAGACAGGGAGACTACGAGCAGTACTTC TRBV11-2 - TRBJ2-7 TRBD1
CASSVLLMTDRELWFLIDQPQHF TGTGCCAGCAGCGTACTCCTAATGACGGACAGAGAGTTATGGTTTTTGATAGATCAGCCCCAGCATTTT TRBV9 - TRBJ1-5 -
CATDRDRAIAGELFF TGTGCCACCGACCGGGACAGGGCGATTGCCGGGGAGCTGTTTTTT TRBV6-1 - TRBJ2-2 TRBD1
CASSLPGQGAPDTQYF TGTGCCAGCAGCTTACCGGGACAGGGGGCTCCAGATACGCAGTATTTT TRBV5-4 - TRBJ2-3 TRBD1
CASSQALPGGWYGYTF TGCGCCAGCAGCCAAGCACTACCAGGGGGTTGGTATGGCTACACCTTC TRBV4-3 - TRBJ1-2 TRBD1
CASSLVGDRAGGTQYF TGTGCCAGCAGTTTGGTTGGGGACAGGGCTGGCGGTACGCAGTATTTT TRBV28 - TRBJ2-3 TRBD1
CASSSQPEPQHF TGTGCCAGCAGCTCGCAACCGGAGCCCCAGCATTTT TRBV7-8 - TRBJ1-5 -
CASSFGGNQPQHF TGTGCCAGCAGCTTCGGGGGTAATCAGCCCCAGCATTTT TRBV7-2 - TRBJ1-5 -
CASSPLGGGTDTQYF TGTGCCAGCAGTCCCCTGGGGGGGGGCACAGATACGCAGTATTTT TRBV6-6 - TRBJ2-3 TRBD2
CASSTRLAGGVDTQYF TGTGCCAGCAGCACCCGACTAGCGGGAGGGGTAGATACGCAGTATTTT TRBV9 - TRBJ2-3 TRBD2
CASSQDGAGGLTDTQYF TGCGCCAGCAGCCAAGATGGTGCGGGGGGTCTCACAGATACGCAGTATTTT TRBV4-1 - TRBJ2-3 TRBD2
CASRIGGEAFF TGTGCCAGCAGGATCGGTGGTGAAGCTTTCTTT TRBV28 - TRBJ1-1 -
CASSGPDTYEQYF TGTGCCAGCAGTGGCCCGGACACCTACGAGCAGTACTTC TRBV2 - TRBJ2-7 -
CASSEGQGNEKLFF TGTGCCAGCAGTGAAGGACAGGGTAATGAAAAACTGTTTTTT TRBV6-1 few TRBJ1-4 TRBD1
CASSQVPADSFYGYTF TGCGCCAGCAGCCAAGTCCCTGCGGACAGTTTCTATGGCTACACCTTC TRBV4-1 - TRBJ1-2 -
CASSQPGLNYGYTF TGTGCCAGCAGTCAGCCGGGACTGAACTATGGCTACACCTTC TRBV28 - TRBJ1-2 -
CASSPSRQGRELFF TGTGCCAGCAGCCCAAGCCGACAGGGCAGGGAACTGTTTTTT TRBV7-8 once TRBJ1-4 TRBD1
CATSSPQGLADYNEQFF TGTGCCACCAGCAGTCCCCAGGGACTAGCGGACTACAATGAGCAGTTCTTC TRBV15 - TRBJ2-1 TRBD2
CASSLAGGSHTGELFF TGTGCCAGCAGCTTAGCCGGGGGGTCGCACACCGGGGAGCTGTTTTTT TRBV13 once TRBJ2-2 TRBD2
CASSLGHSGNTIYF TGTGCCAGCAGCTTGGGACACTCTGGAAACACCATATATTTT TRBV7-2 - TRBJ1-3 -
CASSEAGGTDTQYF TGTGCCAGCAGTGAAGCGGGAGGCACAGATACGCAGTATTTT TRBV6-1 - TRBJ2-3 -
CASSQDGQGFEAFF TGTGCCAGCAGCCAAGACGGACAGGGGTTTGAAGCTTTCTTT TRBV4-2 - TRBJ1-1 TRBD1
CASSYSGNTGELFF TGTGCCAGCAGTTACTCGGGGAACACCGGGGAGCTGTTTTTT TRBV27 once TRBJ2-2 -
CASSFGLGGSANYGYTF TGTGCCAGCAGTTTCGGGTTGGGTGGGTCCGCTAACTATGGCTACACCTTC TRBV28 - TRBJ1-2 -
CASSLGTVSGNTIYF TGTGCCAGCAGCCTAGGGACAGTCTCTGGAAACACCATATATTTT TRBV7-2 - TRBJ1-3 TRBD1